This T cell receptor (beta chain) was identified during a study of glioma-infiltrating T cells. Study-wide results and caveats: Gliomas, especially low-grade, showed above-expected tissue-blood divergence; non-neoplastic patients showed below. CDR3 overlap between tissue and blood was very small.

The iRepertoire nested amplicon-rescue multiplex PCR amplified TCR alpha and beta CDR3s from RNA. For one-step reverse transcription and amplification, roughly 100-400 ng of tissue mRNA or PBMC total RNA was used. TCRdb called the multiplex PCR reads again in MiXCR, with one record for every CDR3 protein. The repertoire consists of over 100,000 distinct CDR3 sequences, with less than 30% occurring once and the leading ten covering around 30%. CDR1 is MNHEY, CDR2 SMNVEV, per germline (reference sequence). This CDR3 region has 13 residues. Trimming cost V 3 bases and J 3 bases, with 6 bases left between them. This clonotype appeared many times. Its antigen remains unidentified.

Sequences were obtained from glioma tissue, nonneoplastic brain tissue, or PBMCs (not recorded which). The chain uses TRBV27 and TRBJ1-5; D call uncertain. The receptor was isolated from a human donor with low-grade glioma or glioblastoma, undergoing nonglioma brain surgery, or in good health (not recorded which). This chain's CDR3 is CASSFRLNQPQHF. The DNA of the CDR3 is TGTGCCAGCAGTTTCAGGCTCAATCAGCCCCAGCATTTT.